A single sample gave rise to the 6 T cell receptor beta chains below, sequenced in a study of blood T cells in healthy people across ages. A sample-barcoded 5' primer and a J-beta primer mix were used in a second PCR of about 6 to 12 cycles. MiXCR, run by TCRdb on the 5' RACE reads, gives a single entry per CDR3 protein. This sample has 550,000 to 800,000 distinct CDR3 sequences; 32% occur once, and the top ten carry 15%. The source material was blood. These receptors came from a woman older than 75 in good health.

As to this clonotype: The junction differs from germline at one of its ends, possibly a read error. This rearrangement joins TRBV9 to TRBJ2-1, with TRBD1 matching over 9 bases. Germline V lookup: CDR1 SGDLS, CDR2 YYNGEE. The CDR3 sequence is 17 residues long. The CDR3 here is CANSALKEDRGCNEQFF. CDR3 nucleotide sequence: TGTGCCAACAGCGCCTTAAAGGAGGACAGGGGCTGCAATGAGCAGTTCTTC.

This sequence joins TRBV5-5 and TRBJ1-2; 7 bases agree with TRBD1. CDR1 and CDR2 (germline): SGHKS, YYEKEE (reference sequence). Unmatched junction bases numbered 15, after V lost 4 bases and J lost 6 bases. The CDR3 runs to 16 residues. CDR3 loop: CASSPATRTGRDGYTF. The CDR3 bases are TGTGCCAGCAGCCCCGCAACTCGGACAGGAAGAGATGGCTACACCTTC.

This chain uses TRBV20-1 with TRBJ1-1, with 7 bases fitting TRBD1. Germline CDR1 DFQATT, CDR2 SNEGSKA (reference sequence). The CDR3 has 13 residues. The ends lost 0 bases at V and 11 bases at J; junction bases unmatched: 9. Written as DNA, the CDR3 is TGCAGTGCTAGAGAGGACAGGCCCGATGCTGCTTTCTTT. Translating it yields CSAREDRPDAAFF.

To note about this clonotype: This may come from a read error, since a much larger clone is one base off. This sequence joins TRBV29-1 and TRBJ2-1; D gene ambiguous. Gene TRBJ2-7 matches the end of the DNA better, so the J call may be wrong. Germline V gives CDR1 SQVTM, CDR2 ANQGSEA. The CDR3 extends over 15 amino acids. DNA for the CDR3: TGCAGCGTTGGAGGTTTACCGAGCTCCTACAATGAGCAGTACTTC. Amino acid sequence: CSVGGLPSSYNEQYF.

Remarks on this clonotype: A much larger clonotype is one base distant, so this may be a read error. The chain combines TRBV12-3 or TRBV12-4 with TRBJ1-1; no firm D call. This CDR3 is built from 12 residues. With 5 bases removed from V and 1 base from J, the gap between germline ends came to 5 bases. The CDR3 here is CASSEPNTEAFF. In DNA form, the CDR3 reads TGTGCCAGCAGTGAGCCGAACACTGAAGCTTTCTTT.

Ten or more counts support this clonotype. The genes are TRBV6-1 and TRBJ1-2; possibly TRBD1 for D (5 bases). The germline CDR1 and CDR2 sequences are MNHNS and SASEGT. V lost 6 bases, J lost 8 bases, and 16 bases lay in between. The CDR3 extends over 13 amino acids. CDR3 sequence: CASSLGREGGYTF. CDR3 bases: TGTGCCAGCAGCCTGGGACGGGAGGGAGGCTACACCTTC.